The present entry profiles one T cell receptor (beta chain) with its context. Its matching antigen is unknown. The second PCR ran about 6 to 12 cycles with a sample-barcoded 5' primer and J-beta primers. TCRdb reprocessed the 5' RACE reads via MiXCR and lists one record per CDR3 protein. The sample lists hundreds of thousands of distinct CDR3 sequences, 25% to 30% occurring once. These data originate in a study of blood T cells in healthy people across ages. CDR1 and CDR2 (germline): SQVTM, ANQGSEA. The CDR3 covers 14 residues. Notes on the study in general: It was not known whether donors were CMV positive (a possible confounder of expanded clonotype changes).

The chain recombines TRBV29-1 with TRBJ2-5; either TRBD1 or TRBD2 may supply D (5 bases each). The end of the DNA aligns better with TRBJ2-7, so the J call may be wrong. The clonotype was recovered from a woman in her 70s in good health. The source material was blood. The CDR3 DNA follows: TGCAGCGCATACACCGGGACGGCGGCCTACGAGCAGTACTTC. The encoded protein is CSAYTGTAAYEQYF.